A single sample is the source of the 13 T cell receptor beta chains below, sequenced in a study of OX40 agonist ivuxolimab in advanced cancers. TCRdb's copy holds only in-frame clones and misses some; the assay was immunoSEQ multiplex PCR. The sample consists of about 69,000 clones, approximately 90% of them appearing once. Sequences were derived from CD4+ or CD8+ T cells sorted from blood, sampled in a trial of the OX40 agonist ivuxolimab. All receptors come from an adult with an advanced solid tumor such as melanoma, head and neck, liver or kidney cancer.

This clone showed up just once. V usage is TRBV5-4 and J usage is TRBJ1-2; 7 nucleotides match TRBD1. There are 16 residues in the CDR3. V dropped 3 bases and J dropped 0; count of bases not matched to a gene: 8. CDR1 is SGHNT and CDR2 is YYREEE in the germline V gene (reference sequence). Here the CDR3 reads CASSSLGQVANYGYTF. In DNA form, the CDR3 reads TGTGCCAGCAGCTCACTCGGACAGGTAGCTAACTATGGCTACACCTTC.

V gene TRBV7-9 combines with J gene TRBJ2-7; 14 positions match TRBD2. The CDR3 runs 16 residues. CDR1 is SEHNR and CDR2 is FQNEAQ in the germline V gene (reference sequence). After removal of 10 bases from V and 4 bases from J, the junction contained 12 bases not matched to a gene. CDR3 residues: CAIEGTSGSSRYEQYF. Here the CDR3 DNA reads TGTGCCATCGAAGGGACTAGCGGGAGTTCTAGGTACGAGCAGTACTTC.

This clone has only one observation. This rearrangement joins TRBV2 to TRBJ1-2; D is unresolved. The CDR3 length is 13 residues. Trimming removed 7 bases from V and 2 bases from J, with 11 bases in between. Germline V gene sequence: CDR1 SNHLY, CDR2 FYNNEI. CDR3 protein: CASTLTINYGYTF. CDR3 nucleotides: TGTGCCAGCACTCTAACTATAAACTATGGCTACACCTTC.

This clone appeared a single time. The chain carries TRBV2 and TRBJ2-3; 10 bases line up with TRBD2. The CDR3 extends over 15 amino acids. V lost 6 bases and J lost 3; bases outside the gene matches: 6. Germline CDR1 is SNHLY and CDR2 is FYNNEI. The DNA for the CDR3 is TGTGCCAGCAGCCCCGTAGCGGGAGGAACAGATACGCAGTATTTT. It codes for CASSPVAGGTDTQYF.

This chain uses TRBV5-5 with TRBJ1-2, with 9 bases aligning to TRBD1. This CDR3 is built from 15 residues. J lost 3 bases, V lost 2 bases, and 5 bases had no gene match. Per the germline V gene, CDR1 is SGHKS and CDR2 is YYEKEE (reference sequence). The CDR3 sequence is CASSLSGTGHYGYTF. The CDR3 DNA is TGTGCCAGCAGCTTATCCGGGACAGGGCACTATGGCTACACCTTC.

This clone was picked up one time. This chain joins TRBV7-9 and TRBJ2-7; the D is unclear. Germline CDR1 and CDR2: SEHNR and FQNEAQ (reference sequence). The CDR3 is 12 amino acids. V dropped 4 bases and J dropped 9 bases, with 13 bases sitting between them. CDR3 residues: CASSSDSGGQYF. The CDR3 DNA reads TGTGCCAGCAGCTCCGACTCCGGCGGGCAGTACTTC.

The chain employs TRBV7-2 and TRBJ2-3; TRBD1 matches at 7 bases. Germline lookup yields CDR1 SGHTA and CDR2 FQGNSA. The CDR3 length is 13 residues. Trimming at V came to 3 bases and at J to 6 bases, leaving 3 bases not matched to a gene. CDR3 sequence reads: CASSFPRGDTQYF. The CDR3 DNA reads TGTGCCAGCAGCTTCCCCAGGGGGGATACGCAGTATTTT.

This clone has a single count. The chain couples TRBV11-2 to TRBJ1-5; D gene ambiguous. The germline V and J ends were trimmed by 1 base and 8 bases, with 9 bases remaining between them. The germline CDR1 and CDR2 sequences are SGHAT and FQNNGV. The CDR3 is 13 amino acids. CDR3 loop: CASSLVASEPQHF. The CDR3 DNA sequence: TGTGCCAGCAGCTTAGTGGCGAGCGAGCCCCAGCATTTT.

The chain couples TRBV4-1 to TRBJ2-2, with 8 bases aligning to TRBD1. The V gene end was trimmed by 1 base and the J gene end by 3 bases; junction bases not matched to a gene: 1. This CDR3 region has 15 residues. Per the germline V gene, CDR1 is MGHRA and CDR2 is YSYEKL. This CDR3 is CASSQVQGDTGELFF. In nucleotides, the CDR3 is TGCGCCAGCAGCCAAGTACAGGGGGACACCGGGGAGCTGTTTTTT.

The chain uses TRBV5-1 and TRBJ2-3; 12 bases line up with TRBD1. CDR3 length equals 16 residues. Germline CDR1 and CDR2: SGHRS and YFSETQ. The V and J ends lost 3 bases and 3 bases, in that order; junction bases with no gene match: 5. The CDR3 sequence: CASSWAGQGATDTQYF. DNA for the CDR3: TGCGCCAGCAGCTGGGCGGGACAGGGGGCTACAGATACGCAGTATTTT.

V is TRBV7-9 and J is TRBJ1-6; D not certain. The CDR3 has 15 amino acids. The V gene's germline CDR1 is SEHNR and CDR2 FQNEAQ (reference sequence). Trimming shortened V by 4 bases and J by 10 bases, and 17 bases separated the two germline ends. This CDR3 reads CASSSPLPFGSPLHF. CDR3 nucleotide sequence: TGTGCCAGCAGCTCCCCCTTACCGTTTGGGTCACCCCTCCACTTT.

The chain recombines TRBV13 with TRBJ1-1, with TRBD1 as a possible D gene (5 bases). With 5 bases removed from V and 4 bases from J, the gap between germline ends came to 17 bases. Germline V gene lookup returns CDR1 PRHDT and CDR2 FYEKMQ (reference sequence). CDR3 length equals 15 residues. The CDR3, as DNA: TGTGCCAGCAGCCCACGGGACGGCGATCGCACTGAAGCTTTCTTT. The encoded protein is CASSPRDGDRTEAFF. The whole variable domain, remainder taken from reference TRBV13 and TRBJ1-1, is AAGVIQSPRHLIKEKRETATLKCYPIPRHDTVYWYQQGPGQDPQFLISFYEKMQSDKGSIPDRFSAQQFSDYHSELNMSSLELGDSALYFCASSPRDGDRTEAFFGQGTRLTVV.

V and J are TRBV5-1 and TRBJ2-7; the D is unclear. Germline V lookup: CDR1 SGHRS, CDR2 YFSETQ. The CDR3 runs 14 residues. Trimming took off 4 bases at V and 3 bases at J, with 14 bases between the two ends. The CDR3 protein is CASSAPGHHYEQYF. The CDR3 region has the DNA TGCGCCAGCAGCGCTCCGGGCCACCACTACGAGCAGTACTTC.